Listed below are T cell receptor beta chains from one sample, sequenced in a study of early T cells in non-severe SARS-CoV-2 infection. TCRdb used MiXCR to reprocess the 5' RACE reads, holding one entry per CDR3 protein. The data contain around 50,000 distinct CDR3 sequences, over 9.5% of them singletons. The sequencing sample was made of whole blood. The receptor source for this set is an adult who was a healthcare worker with PCR-confirmed SARS-CoV-2 infection or an uninfected control (not recorded which). The conserved cysteine and the conserved F or W are not part of the CDR3 here.

v_gene: TRBV7-2; j_gene: TRBJ2-1; len: 10; CDR3aa: ASSLVVREQF
v_gene: TRBV5-5; j_gene: TRBJ2-2; len: 11; CDR3aa: ASSLGGPGELF
v_gene: TRBV5-6; j_gene: TRBJ1-5; len: 12; CDR3aa: ASSGPGPNQPQH
v_gene: TRBV9; j_gene: TRBJ2-7; len: 12; CDR3aa: ASSPWGSGNEQY
v_gene: TRBV12-3/TRBV12-4; j_gene: TRBJ2-7; len: 11; CDR3aa: ASSLRPGYEQY
v_gene: TRBV7-9; j_gene: TRBJ2-5; len: 13; CDR3aa: ASTLLSGPQETQY
v_gene: TRBV5-4; j_gene: TRBJ2-5; len: 13; CDR3aa: ASSLAGGGRETQY
v_gene: TRBV6-5; j_gene: TRBJ1-2; len: 15; CDR3aa: ASRSDRSAFPNYGYT
v_gene: TRBV9; j_gene: TRBJ1-5; len: 13; CDR3aa: ASSAGTSNAEPQH
v_gene: TRBV10-3; j_gene: TRBJ2-3; len: 14; CDR3aa: AISESKRQRTDTQY
v_gene: TRBV11-1; j_gene: TRBJ1-1; len: 14; CDR3aa: ASRQQPGPVGTEAF
v_gene: TRBV20-1; j_gene: TRBJ2-1; len: 9; CDR3aa: SAVSGDEQF
v_gene: TRBV27; j_gene: TRBJ2-7; len: 11; CDR3aa: ASSLLTGNEQY
v_gene: TRBV12-3/TRBV12-4; j_gene: TRBJ2-1; len: 10; CDR3aa: ASSITGNEQF
v_gene: TRBV28; j_gene: TRBJ2-7; len: 10; CDR3aa: ASSPRTYEQY
v_gene: TRBV28; j_gene: TRBJ1-5; len: 13; CDR3aa: ASSLGGQFNQPQH
v_gene: TRBV14; j_gene: TRBJ1-5; len: 14; CDR3aa: ASSQERDRSNQPQH
v_gene: TRBV7-9; j_gene: TRBJ1-1; len: 11; CDR3aa: ASSVLVNTEAF
v_gene: TRBV5-1; j_gene: TRBJ1-2; len: 12; CDR3aa: ASSLESTNYGYT
v_gene: TRBV6-1; j_gene: TRBJ2-3; len: 12; CDR3aa: ASSPGRKEDTQY
v_gene: TRBV7-9; j_gene: TRBJ1-6; len: 11; CDR3aa: ASSFSAESPLH
v_gene: TRBV11-1; j_gene: TRBJ2-3; len: 13; CDR3aa: ASSLGGAHTDTQY
v_gene: TRBV12-3/TRBV12-4; j_gene: TRBJ2-2; len: 10; CDR3aa: ASHRNTGELF
v_gene: TRBV5-1; j_gene: TRBJ2-3; len: 12; CDR3aa: ASSLAGGTDTQY
v_gene: TRBV20-1; j_gene: TRBJ2-5; len: 14; CDR3aa: SARSSGRTYQETQY
v_gene: TRBV5-1; j_gene: TRBJ2-2; len: 12; CDR3aa: ASSVTAGAGELF
v_gene: TRBV29-1; j_gene: TRBJ2-3; len: 9; CDR3aa: SVGLTDTQY
v_gene: TRBV6-6; j_gene: TRBJ2-7; len: 14; CDR3aa: ASSFPGQGRSYEQY
v_gene: TRBV7-9; j_gene: TRBJ1-2; len: 14; CDR3aa: ASSLGEAGPNYGYT
v_gene: TRBV7-9; j_gene: TRBJ1-4; len: 12; CDR3aa: ASSLRQEGGKLF
v_gene: TRBV20-1; j_gene: TRBJ2-3; len: 16; CDR3aa: SARDQRTSGASTDTQY
v_gene: TRBV6-5; j_gene: TRBJ1-4; len: 13; CDR3aa: ASSYSDPRGEKLF
v_gene: TRBV11-1; j_gene: TRBJ2-1; len: 12; CDR3aa: ASSNRDRYNEQF
v_gene: TRBV7-9; j_gene: TRBJ1-1; len: 15; CDR3aa: ASSLLGTGGPNTEAF
v_gene: TRBV6-5; j_gene: TRBJ1-1; len: 10; CDR3aa: ASSPGPPYAF
v_gene: TRBV19; j_gene: TRBJ2-2; len: 13; CDR3aa: ASNLGGADTGELF
v_gene: TRBV29-1; j_gene: TRBJ2-1; len: 15; CDR3aa: SVEDLNPARARDEQF
v_gene: TRBV3-1; j_gene: TRBJ1-5; len: 15; CDR3aa: ASSPGHSLKTDQPQH
v_gene: TRBV6-5; j_gene: TRBJ2-7; len: 12; CDR3aa: ASKTSRSSYEQY
v_gene: TRBV7-2; j_gene: TRBJ1-3; len: 13; CDR3aa: ASSLSGFSGNTIY
v_gene: TRBV29-1; j_gene: TRBJ2-5; len: 12; CDR3aa: SVVTSGGGETQY
v_gene: TRBV7-9; j_gene: TRBJ1-4; len: 10; CDR3aa: ASSLRNEKLF
v_gene: TRBV28; j_gene: TRBJ2-1; len: 14; CDR3aa: ASSLYVVGGANEQF
v_gene: TRBV9; j_gene: TRBJ2-2; len: 14; CDR3aa: ASSVVPAENTGELF
v_gene: TRBV20-1; j_gene: TRBJ1-6; len: 17; CDR3aa: SARDRISPRFSYNSPLH
v_gene: TRBV29-1; j_gene: TRBJ2-7; len: 12; CDR3aa: SAVGDRGFYEQY
v_gene: TRBV21-1; j_gene: TRBJ1-5; len: 14; CDR3aa: ASSRRTRESNQPQH
v_gene: TRBV9; j_gene: TRBJ2-1; len: 10; CDR3aa: ASSVFGSEQF
v_gene: TRBV7-9; j_gene: TRBJ1-5; len: 11; CDR3aa: ASSRDRVGPQH
v_gene: TRBV6-1; j_gene: TRBJ1-6; len: 8; CDR3aa: ASSGGSLH
v_gene: TRBV5-1; j_gene: TRBJ2-3; len: 15; CDR3aa: ASSLISGRALGDTQY
v_gene: TRBV11-2; j_gene: TRBJ2-1; len: 16; CDR3aa: ASSWGLAGGPPYNEQF
v_gene: TRBV30; j_gene: TRBJ1-6; len: 12; CDR3aa: AWRRWVPNSPLH
v_gene: TRBV28; j_gene: TRBJ2-2; len: 13; CDR3aa: ASSLRQGAIGELF
v_gene: TRBV7-8; j_gene: TRBJ1-6; len: 12; CDR3aa: ASSLGTLSSPLH
v_gene: TRBV28; j_gene: TRBJ1-2; len: 10; CDR3aa: ASSFKVDGYT
v_gene: TRBV5-1; j_gene: TRBJ1-2; len: 15; CDR3aa: ASSHLNGQGAIQGYT
v_gene: TRBV12-3/TRBV12-4; j_gene: TRBJ2-7; len: 13; CDR3aa: ASSLSGTSSYEQY
v_gene: TRBV6-6; j_gene: TRBJ2-7; len: 14; CDR3aa: ASSSSGRALSYEQY